There are a few counts of the clone carrying this T cell receptor (beta chain). The antigen remains unidentified. The ViraFEST assay expanded antigen-specific CD4+ T cells with viral peptide pools before sequencing. Investigators separated out CD4+ T cells once around 9 days of culture had passed. Each participant received a vaccine that was either BNT162b2 or mRNA-1273, given as two doses. Nobody among the vaccine recipients had prior SARS-CoV-2 infection (nucleocapsid antibodies were negative). The repertoire was sequenced with immunoSEQ multiplex PCR; TCRdb's copy has only in-frame clones and lacks some. The sample records 35,000 to 40,000 clones, around four fifths being singletons. Germline lookup yields CDR1 SGHRS and CDR2 YFSETQ. The CDR3 length is 16 residues. V lost 0 bases, J lost 8 bases, and 17 bases lay in between. This sample was taken from a study of vaccination effects on CD4 cells after COVID-19.

General observations from the study: Marked clonal contraction of both clone types appeared late after vaccination.

This sequence was found in a human donor who received a COVID-19 vaccine. Some clones in this sample may be carry-over from other donors' samples. The gene calls are TRBV5-1 and TRBJ1-4; a possible D gene is TRBD1 (6 bases). The material sequenced was CD4+ T cells from PBMCs cultured with HCoV-NL63 spike peptides, taken after COVID-19 vaccination. CDR3 residues: CASSLGGTNEREKLFF. The CDR3 nucleotides are TGCGCCAGCAGCTTGGGGGGGACAAACGAGAGGGAAAAACTGTTTTTT.